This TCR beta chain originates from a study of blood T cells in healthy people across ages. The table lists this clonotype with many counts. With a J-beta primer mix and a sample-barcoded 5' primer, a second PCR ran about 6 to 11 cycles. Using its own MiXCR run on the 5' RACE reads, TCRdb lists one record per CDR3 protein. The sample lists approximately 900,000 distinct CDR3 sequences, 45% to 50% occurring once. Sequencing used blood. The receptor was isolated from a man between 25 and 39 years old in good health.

CDR3 sequence reads: CASSGGGRSYEQYF. DNA of the CDR3: TGTGCCAGCAGCGGGGGGGGACGCTCCTACGAGCAGTACTTC. V and J are TRBV28 and TRBJ2-7, with 8 bases that match TRBD2. The junction had 4 bases not matched to a gene; V was cut back by 6 bases and J by 0 bases. Looked up from germline, CDR1 is MDHEN and CDR2 is SYDVKM. The CDR3 contains 14 residues.